Each of the 24 T cell receptor beta chains below was sequenced from the same sample in a study of blood T cell repertoires in COVID-19 (dated by TCRdb to 2020 to 2022). The library was obtained by the immunoSEQ multiplex PCR assay. In TCRdb, the immuneACCESS table is reduced to in-frame sequences with V and J assigned. These tables do not hold every clone; where another copy was compared, an unresolved V gene accounts for under half, and the others remain unexplained. This sample has 170,000 or so clones in its table, and 88% of those were observed once. The top ten constitute roughly 8.6% of the sample. Sequencing used PBMCs or T cells enriched from blood (not recorded which). The receptors come from a young woman who had recovered from COVID-19.

This chain links TRBV5-1 with TRBJ1-1; 8 bases match TRBD1. The CDR3 totals 13 residues. V lost 5 bases to trimming and J lost 8 bases; unmatched junction nucleotides: 8. Per germline, CDR1 SGHRS and CDR2 YFSETQ. CDR3 DNA: TGCGCCAGCAGGACGGGACAGGTAGGGGAAGCTTTCTTT. Translating gives CASRTGQVGEAFF.

This clone was found once. The chain has TRBV12-3 or TRBV12-4 and TRBJ2-2; possibly TRBD2 for D (5 bases). V gave up 6 bases and J gave up 3 bases, with 8 bases separating them. This CDR3 region has 13 residues. CDR3 nucleotide sequence: TGTGCCAGCAGGACGAGGGACACCGGGGAGCTGTTTTTT. It specifies CASRTRDTGELFF.

This clone was detected once. The chain recombines TRBV28 with TRBJ1-6; D not certain. This CDR3 is 13 amino acids long. The V and J ends lost 6 bases and 10 bases respectively, with 13 bases between them. Looked up from germline, CDR1 is MDHEN and CDR2 is SYDVKM. CDR3 residues: CASRRELGSPLHF. The CDR3 DNA reads TGTGCCAGCAGGAGGGAATTGGGATCACCCCTCCACTTT.

This clone was counted only a few times. The chain employs TRBV18 and TRBJ1-1; D possibly corresponds to TRBD1 (6 bases). Per the germline V gene, CDR1 is KGHSH and CDR2 is LQKENI. V was clipped by 3 bases and J by 3 bases, with 14 bases between them. The CDR3 length is 15 residues. CDR3 in amino acids: CASSPLTGRDTEAFF. CDR3 coding DNA: TGTGCCAGCTCACCGCTGACAGGCCGGGACACTGAAGCTTTCTTT.

V is TRBV7-9 and J is TRBJ1-5, with 8 bases lining up with TRBD1. The V gene end was trimmed by 1 base and the J gene end by 2 bases; junction bases not matched to a gene: 1. Germline CDR1 reads SEHNR; CDR2 reads FQNEAQ (reference sequence). This CDR3 is built from 15 residues. CDR3 in amino acids: CASSLGGQGNQPQHF. The CDR3 coding sequence is TGTGCCAGCAGCTTAGGGGGACAGGGCAATCAGCCCCAGCATTTT.

This clone has only one observation. The V and J genes are TRBV11-2 and TRBJ1-1; 7 nucleotides align to TRBD1. Germline V gives CDR1 SGHAT, CDR2 FQNNGV. Trimming took 5 bases from V and 4 from J; bases not matched to a gene: 13. The CDR3 loop spans 16 amino acids. CDR3 in DNA: TGTGCCAGCAGCCTCATACAGGGGTTCGGCTCCACTGAAGCTTTCTTT. Amino acids: CASSLIQGFGSTEAFF.

J is TRBJ2-7 and V is TRBV7-2, with D possibly being TRBD1 (5 bases). The CDR3 is made up of 13 amino acids. Germline V gene sequence: CDR1 SGHTA, CDR2 FQGNSA. V lost 1 base to trimming and J lost 7 bases, with 11 bases between them. CDR3 protein: CASSLGPGQEQYF. DNA for the CDR3: TGTGCCAGCAGCTTAGGCCCAGGGCAGGAGCAGTACTTC. Supplemented by reference TRBV7-2 and TRBJ2-7, the full variable domain reads GAGVSQSPSNKVTEKGKDVELRCDPISGHTALYWYRQSLGQGLEFLIYFQGNSAPDKSGLPSDRFSAERTGGSVSTLTIQRTQQEDSAVYLCASSLGPGQEQYFGPGTRLTVT.

This chain connects TRBV18 to TRBJ1-4, with 7 bases that match TRBD1. Germline V CDR1 and CDR2: KGHSH, LQKENI. This CDR3 has 16 amino acids. After removal of 3 bases from V and 5 bases from J, the junction contained 9 bases not matched to a gene. The CDR3 is CASSPSWTGSNEKLFF. The DNA of the CDR3 is TGTGCCAGCTCACCTAGTTGGACAGGCTCGAATGAAAAACTGTTTTTT.

In regard to this clone: At the DNA level, this CDR3 is encoded by other sequences in the same sample as well. The chain has TRBV19 and TRBJ1-5; D gene unclear. Germline CDR1 LNHDA, CDR2 SQIVND (reference sequence). V lost 1 base and J lost 4, with 8 bases in between. This CDR3 has 14 amino acids. CDR3 nucleotide sequence: TGTGCCAGTAGTATAGGAGGGAGTAATCAGCCCCAGCATTTT. Translation gives CASSIGGSNQPQHF.

The chain joins TRBV6-5 to TRBJ1-3; D remains unclear. Trimming cost V 6 bases and J 2 bases, with 2 bases left between them. The CDR3 is 11 amino acids. The germline gives CDR1 MNHEY, CDR2 SVGAGI. Here the CDR3 DNA reads TGTGCCAGCAGCACTGGAAACACCATATATTTT. Its protein is CASSTGNTIYF.

V usage is TRBV9 and J usage is TRBJ2-3, with 10 nucleotides matching TRBD2. Trimming at V came to 0 bases and at J to 4 bases, leaving 5 bases not matched to a gene. This CDR3 is built from 16 residues. CDR1 is SGDLS, CDR2 YYNGEE, per germline. The chain's CDR3 is CASSVGASGSADTQYF. DNA of the CDR3: TGTGCCAGCAGCGTAGGGGCTAGCGGGAGTGCAGATACGCAGTATTTT.

V usage is TRBV5-1 and J usage is TRBJ2-1, with D maybe TRBD1 (6 bases). CDR1 SGHRS and CDR2 YFSETQ come from the germline V gene. The CDR3 loop spans 14 amino acids. The V and J ends lost 6 bases and 6 bases respectively, with 16 bases between them. CDR3 in DNA: TGCGCCAGCACAACCGGGGACATCTTCAATGAGCAGTTCTTC. The encoded protein is CASTTGDIFNEQFF.

The gene calls are TRBV5-1 and TRBJ1-5; tentative D call: TRBD1 (5 bases). Trimming cost V 7 bases and J 1 base, with 21 bases left between them. CDR3 size: 17 residues. The germline CDR1 and CDR2 sequences are SGHRS and YFSETQ. The chain's CDR3 is CASAPGEGGWSNQPQHF. For the CDR3, the DNA is TGCGCCAGCGCCCCGGGGGAGGGAGGTTGGAGCAATCAGCCCCAGCATTTT.

The chain carries TRBV10-2 and TRBJ1-2; possible D gene TRBD1, 5 bases. The CDR3 totals 14 residues. Trimming cost V 1 base and J 4 bases, with 10 bases left between them. Per germline, CDR1 WSHSY and CDR2 SAAADI. CDR3 in amino acids: CASSEFLGLYGYTF. The CDR3 DNA follows: TGCGCCAGCAGTGAGTTCTTGGGGCTCTATGGCTACACCTTC.

V and J are TRBV2 and TRBJ2-5; a possible D gene is TRBD2 (6 bases). This CDR3 contains 14 residues. Trimming shortened V by 6 bases and J by 5 bases, and 16 bases separated the two germline ends. Germline V gives CDR1 SNHLY, CDR2 FYNNEI. The CDR3: CASRGTAHWETQYF. The CDR3 DNA follows: TGTGCCAGCAGGGGGACTGCCCATTGGGAGACCCAGTACTTC.

This clone has more than one count but fewer than ten. This sequence joins TRBV9 and TRBJ2-1; 7 bases line up with TRBD2. The CDR3 extends over 16 amino acids. J lost 0 bases, V lost 0 bases, and 3 bases had no gene match. Looked up from germline, CDR1 is SGDLS and CDR2 is YYNGEE. The CDR3 coding sequence is TGTGCCAGCAGCGTAGGGCCGGGGGGCTCCTACAATGAGCAGTTCTTC. This encodes CASSVGPGGSYNEQFF.

The J gene is TRBJ1-5, the V gene TRBV19, with 7 bases identical to TRBD1. The CDR3 is made up of 14 amino acids. CDR1 is LNHDA, CDR2 SQIVND, per germline (reference sequence). The V and J ends lost 7 bases and 7 bases, in that order; junction bases with no gene match: 10. CDR3 region: CASTIGTADQPQHF. As DNA, the CDR3 is TGTGCCAGTACCATAGGGACAGCGGACCAGCCCCAGCATTTT.

This sequence joins TRBV28 and TRBJ1-1; possibly TRBD1 for D (6 bases). The V gene's germline CDR1 is MDHEN and CDR2 SYDVKM. This CDR3 has 16 amino acids. The V and J ends lost 6 bases and 3 bases respectively, with 20 bases between them. The CDR3 here is CASRQLGGGHDTEAFF. The CDR3 coding sequence is TGTGCCAGCAGGCAATTGGGAGGGGGGCATGACACTGAAGCTTTCTTT.

The chain combines TRBV6-5 with TRBJ1-4; D gene uncertain. Trimming stripped 5 bases from V and 0 bases from J, with 7 bases between. Germline V CDR1 and CDR2: MNHEY, SVGAGI. The CDR3 loop spans 14 amino acids. The DNA of the CDR3 is TGTGCCAGCAGTCCCTTTGCAACTAATGAAAAACTGTTTTTT. Translated: CASSPFATNEKLFF.

As DNA, the CDR3 is TGTGCCAGCAGCTCCAAAATCCCGGAGACTGAAGCTTTCTTT. Translated, it gives CASSSKIPETEAFF. This chain uses TRBV5-4 with TRBJ1-1; D is unclear. Per the germline V gene, CDR1 is SGHNT and CDR2 is YYREEE (reference sequence). This CDR3 region has 14 residues. Trimming left V 3 bases short and J 5 bases short, with 14 bases between. Supplemented by reference TRBV5-4 and TRBJ1-1, the full variable domain reads ETGVTQSPTHLIKTRGQQVTLRCSSQSGHNTVSWYQQALGQGPQFIFQYYREEENGRGNFPPRFSGLQFPNYSSELNVNALELDDSALYLCASSSKIPETEAFFGQGTRLTVV.

This chain links TRBV11-2 with TRBJ2-1; TRBD1 might be the D (6 bases). Germline lookup yields CDR1 SGHAT and CDR2 FQNNGV. The V and J ends lost 2 bases and 0 bases respectively, with 20 bases between them. The CDR3 has 19 amino acids. CDR3 coding DNA: TGTGCCAGCAGCTTAAGGGGCATAAGGGGGTCAGGCTCCTACAATGAGCAGTTCTTC. Residues: CASSLRGIRGSGSYNEQFF.

The V call is TRBV6-5, the J call TRBJ1-2, with 10 bases that match TRBD1. Germline CDR1 and CDR2: MNHEY and SVGAGI. This CDR3 is 15 amino acids long. The junction had 4 bases not matched to a gene; V was cut back by 2 bases and J by 4 bases. This chain's CDR3 is CASSYDRGRFYGYTF. DNA for the CDR3: TGTGCCAGCAGTTACGACAGGGGGCGATTCTATGGCTACACCTTC.

The chain uses TRBV28 and TRBJ2-1; 9 bases are shared with TRBD1. Germline V CDR1 and CDR2: MDHEN, SYDVKM. The CDR3 extends over 15 amino acids. V shed 6 bases, J shed 7 bases, and the junction held 10 bases outside the gene matches. CDR3 in DNA: TGTGCCAGCAGGGAACCGAGACAGGGGGTTAATGAGCAGTTCTTC. Its translation is CASREPRQGVNEQFF.

This rearrangement joins TRBV5-5 to TRBJ1-5, with D unclear. The CDR3 runs to 15 residues. Germline V gene sequence: CDR1 SGHKS, CDR2 YYEKEE (reference sequence). Deletions cut 4 bases from V and 5 bases from J, with 16 bases between. CDR3 protein: CASSTGKGSDQPQHF. The CDR3 DNA sequence: TGTGCCAGCAGCACGGGGAAAGGGTCTGATCAGCCCCAGCATTTT.